The next 23 T cell receptor beta chains were all read from a single sample in a study of post-analysis software for immune sequencing data. Prepared libraries of TCR beta cDNA carried unique molecular identifiers. MiXCR was run by TCRdb on the PCR reads, yielding one entry per CDR3 protein. The sample carries 380,000 or so distinct CDR3 sequences, less than 40% recorded once. The antigens these receptors bind are not known. Study-wide points: TRBV5-6, TRBV5-1 and TRBV20-1 belonged to a set of a handful of TRBV segments that were more frequent in patients than controls.

Source material: blood. These receptors were taken from a girl aged 5-17 years with multiple sclerosis.

The V call is TRBV7-2, the J call TRBJ2-3, with 12 bases aligning to TRBD2. CDR3 length equals 15 residues. In germline, CDR1 is SGHTA, CDR2 FQGNSA. The J segment lost 5 bases and the V segment lost 4 bases, leaving 4 bases of the junction unmatched. In DNA, the CDR3 is TGTGCCAGCAGCTCTAGCGGGGGGGAGCAAGATACGCAGTATTTT. As protein: CASSSSGGEQDTQYF.

This clonotype appeared a few times. The chain carries TRBV20-1 and TRBJ1-1; D is uncertain. Germline V gives CDR1 DFQATT, CDR2 SNEGSKA (reference sequence). The CDR3 consists of 12 residues. Trimming took off 5 bases at V and 0 bases at J, with 7 bases between the two ends. CDR3 coding DNA: TGCAGTGCTTCGACCGTGAACACTGAAGCTTTCTTT. It encodes CSASTVNTEAFF.

In the case of this clonotype: This may stem from a read error, because a much larger clone lies one nucleotide away. Without the conserved terminal phenylalanine or tryptophan, this CDR3 likely stems from a read error. The chain carries TRBV29-1 and TRBJ2-7, with 11 bases fitting TRBD1. Per germline, CDR1 SQVTM and CDR2 ANQGSEA. This CDR3 has 13 residues. The ends lost 3 bases at V and 5 bases at J; junction bases unmatched: 3. CDR3 protein: CSVDGQGAHEQYL. In DNA, the CDR3 is TGCAGCGTTGATGGACAGGGGGCCCACGAGCAGTACTTA.

This clonotype was detected a few times. V gene TRBV7-2 combines with J gene TRBJ2-1, with 8 positions matching TRBD2. After removal of 2 bases from V and 2 bases from J, the junction contained 11 bases not matched to a gene. Per the germline V gene, CDR1 is SGHTA and CDR2 is FQGNSA. CDR3 size: 18 residues. The CDR3 DNA reads as TGTGCCAGCAGCTTACGGGCTAGCGGGTGGGTACCCTACAATGAGCAGTTCTTC. Translated: CASSLRASGWVPYNEQFF.

The table lists this clonotype with a few counts. V gene TRBV20-1 combines with J gene TRBJ2-7, with a weak D call TRBD1 (5 bases). There are 14 residues in the CDR3. Trimming removed 2 bases at V and 6 bases at J, with 17 bases between. Per germline, CDR1 DFQATT and CDR2 SNEGSKA (reference sequence). The CDR3 region has the DNA TGCAGTGCTAGACCAGGGCCTTTGAAGGGCGAGCAGTACTTC. Amino acid sequence: CSARPGPLKGEQYF.

This clonotype turned up a few times. V is TRBV11-1 and J is TRBJ2-5, with TRBD2 identical over 9 bases. The CDR3 is 16 amino acids. The ends lost 0 bases at V and 2 bases at J; junction bases unmatched: 4. Germline V gene data show CDR1 as SGHAT and CDR2 as FQDESV (reference sequence). In DNA, the CDR3 is TGTGCCAGCAGCTTAGCACTGAGCGGGGGGCAAGAGACCCAGTACTTC. It translates to CASSLALSGGQETQYF.

The sample holds a few counts of this clonotype. The rearrangement uses TRBV5-1 and TRBJ1-2; 7 bases align to TRBD1. CDR3 length: 16 residues. The V and J ends lost 3 bases and 6 bases, in that order; junction bases with no gene match: 14. Germline loops: CDR1 SGHRS, CDR2 YFSETQ. This CDR3 is CASSWTGVELQHGYTF. Here the CDR3 DNA reads TGCGCCAGCAGCTGGACAGGAGTTGAGCTGCAGCATGGCTACACCTTC. The whole variable domain, remainder taken from reference TRBV5-1 and TRBJ1-2, is KAGVTQTPRYLIKTRGQQVTLSCSPISGHRSVSWYQQTPGQGLQFLFEYFSETQRNKGNFPGRFSGRQFSNSRSEMNVSTLELGDSALYLCASSWTGVELQHGYTFGSGTRLTVV.

This clonotype came up a few times. The V call is TRBV7-9, the J call TRBJ2-5; D is ambiguous. This CDR3 spans 16 amino acids. From germline, CDR1 is SEHNR and CDR2 FQNEAQ (reference sequence). Trimming cost V 0 bases and J 2 bases, with 13 bases left between them. In DNA, the CDR3 is TGTGCCAGCAGCTTAGCGTACGGAACTCAACAAGAGACCCAGTACTTC. Amino acid sequence: CASSLAYGTQQETQYF.

The chain combines TRBV4-1 with TRBJ2-5; 10 nucleotides agree with TRBD1. The germline V gene encodes CDR1 MGHRA and CDR2 YSYEKL. CDR3 length: 18 amino acids. V lost 4 bases to trimming and J lost 9 bases; unmatched junction nucleotides: 20. The CDR3 region has the DNA TGCGCCAGCAGCCTGTCGGGACAGGGGATAACCCGCGCCGCGGCCCAGTACTTC. This gives the protein CASSLSGQGITRAAAQYF.

The rearrangement links TRBV3-1 to TRBJ2-7, with D possibly matching TRBD1 (6 bases). Trimming took 1 base from V and 1 from J, leaving 11 bases between them. CDR1 is LGHDT and CDR2 is YNNKEL in the germline V gene (reference sequence). The CDR3 has 15 amino acids. CDR3 in amino acids: CASSQATGDSYEQYF. Here the CDR3 DNA reads TGTGCCAGCAGCCAAGCGACAGGCGATTCCTACGAGCAGTACTTC.

This clonotype was seen only a few times. The V gene is TRBV11-2, the J gene TRBJ1-2; a weak D match, TRBD1 (6 bases). Trimming pared 4 bases from V and 4 bases from J, leaving 16 bases between. The CDR3 totals 15 residues. In germline, CDR1 is SGHAT, CDR2 FQNNGV. CDR3 in amino acids: CASSSSRGRFYGYTF. The CDR3 DNA follows: TGTGCCAGCAGCTCCTCTCGGGGGCGCTTCTATGGCTACACCTTC.

The chain combines TRBV27 with TRBJ2-5, with 8 positions matching TRBD1. The ends lost 5 bases at V and 13 bases at J; junction bases unmatched: 12. The CDR3 totals 13 residues. Germline V gene sequence: CDR1 MNHEY, CDR2 SMNVEV (reference sequence). The CDR3 region has the DNA TGTGCCAGCAGTGAGGGGACAGGCGGATTCCCGTACTTC. Residues: CASSEGTGGFPYF.

In its sample, this clonotype was seen a few times. The rearrangement links TRBV2 to TRBJ2-5, with D possibly TRBD1 on 5 matching bases. Germline assignment: CDR1 SNHLY and CDR2 FYNNEI. V gave up 6 bases and J gave up 2 bases, with 13 bases separating them. This CDR3 has 14 residues. Here the CDR3 reads CASRKDSAQETQYF. The CDR3 DNA sequence: TGTGCCAGCAGGAAAGACAGTGCGCAAGAGACCCAGTACTTC.

This clonotype occurred a few times. The V and J genes are TRBV3-1 and TRBJ1-1; D is perhaps TRBD1 (5 bases). The CDR3 spans 15 residues. Germline lookup yields CDR1 LGHDT and CDR2 YNNKEL (reference sequence). Trimming stripped 4 bases from V and 0 bases from J, with 12 bases between. The chain's CDR3 is CASSPGSGMNTEAFF. CDR3 DNA: TGTGCCAGCAGCCCAGGGAGTGGAATGAACACTGAAGCTTTCTTT.

V usage is TRBV6-5 and J usage is TRBJ2-1; D unclear. This CDR3 contains 12 residues. V dropped 2 bases and J dropped 6 bases, with 5 bases sitting between them. Germline CDR1 MNHEY, CDR2 SVGAGI. CDR3 sequence (DNA): TGTGCCAGCAGTTACGGGGTCAATGAGCAGTTCTTC. This codes for CASSYGVNEQFF.

The sample holds a few counts of this clonotype. The chain employs TRBV7-9 and TRBJ1-2; the match to TRBD1 covers 7 bases. Germline trimming cut 4 bases from V and 0 bases from J; bases unmatched to any gene: 8. CDR3 length: 16 amino acids. In germline, CDR1 is SEHNR, CDR2 FQNEAQ (reference sequence). The CDR3 spells CASSSSGQPPNYGYTF. The CDR3 coding sequence is TGTGCCAGCAGCTCCTCGGGACAGCCGCCTAACTATGGCTACACCTTC.

This clonotype has only a few counts. CDR3 residues: CASSFGVGGNQPQHF. For the CDR3, the DNA is TGTGCCAGCAGTTTCGGGGTGGGAGGCAATCAGCCCCAGCATTTT. The gene calls are TRBV27 and TRBJ1-5, with D uncertain. Trimming took off 3 bases at V and 2 bases at J, with 11 bases between the two ends. This CDR3 spans 15 amino acids. The germline V gene has CDR1 MNHEY and CDR2 SMNVEV (reference sequence).

This clonotype has a handful of counts. This sequence joins TRBV30 and TRBJ2-5; D gene uncertain. This CDR3 contains 12 residues. Trimming took off 0 bases at V and 4 bases at J, with 6 bases between the two ends. In germline, CDR1 is GTSNPN, CDR2 SVGIG (reference sequence). The CDR3 region is CAWSVPPETQYF. CDR3 nucleotide sequence: TGTGCCTGGAGTGTACCCCCAGAGACCCAGTACTTC.

The chain combines TRBV5-1 with TRBJ2-4, with D possibly TRBD1 on 5 matching bases. Germline CDR1 reads SGHRS; CDR2 reads YFSETQ. The CDR3 consists of 17 residues. Trimming took 0 bases from V and 1 from J, leaving 14 bases between them. CDR3 sequence: CASSLEWGAGAKNIQYF. The CDR3 DNA follows: TGCGCCAGCAGCTTGGAGTGGGGCGCCGGGGCCAAAAACATTCAGTACTTC.

This clonotype was seen a few times. V and J are TRBV5-1 and TRBJ2-1, with TRBD2 matching over 7 bases. V lost 1 base to trimming and J lost 4 bases; unmatched junction nucleotides: 8. There are 16 residues in the CDR3. In germline, CDR1 is SGHRS, CDR2 YFSETQ. The CDR3 sequence is CASSLNVLASYNEQFF. The DNA of the CDR3 is TGCGCCAGCAGCTTGAATGTACTAGCGTCATACAATGAGCAGTTCTTC.

This clonotype was detected ten times or more. One junction end does not reproduce the germline sequence, and a read error may be involved. The chain uses TRBV29-1 and TRBJ2-5; no clear D gene. The CDR3 consists of 15 residues. The germline gives CDR1 SQVTM, CDR2 ANQGSEA. Written as DNA, the CDR3 is TGCAGCGTAGAAGGGTGGTTTACCCTTGGAGAGACCCAGTACTTC. Encoded protein: CSVEGWFTLGETQYF.

This clonotype was seen more than once but under ten times. This chain connects TRBV5-1 to TRBJ1-2; D gene uncertain. The ends were cut back, 4 bases at V and 4 bases at J, with 11 bases in the middle. The CDR3 totals 13 residues. Germline CDR1 SGHRS, CDR2 YFSETQ. The CDR3 DNA follows: TGCGCCAGCAGCCCCATAGAAGGCTATGGCTACACCTTC. Its translation is CASSPIEGYGYTF. Full variable domain (outside the CDR3, taken from reference TRBV5-1 and TRBJ1-2): KAGVTQTPRYLIKTRGQQVTLSCSPISGHRSVSWYQQTPGQGLQFLFEYFSETQRNKGNFPGRFSGRQFSNSRSEMNVSTLELGDSALYLCASSPIEGYGYTFGSGTRLTVV.

CDR3 loop: CASSLDAGSSIGYTF. The DNA of the CDR3 is TGTGCCAGCAGCTTGGACGCCGGGAGTTCTATTGGCTACACCTTC. The chain employs TRBV5-6 and TRBJ1-2; D is unclear. V was pared by 0 bases and J by 7 bases, with 16 bases between. The CDR3 sequence is 15 residues long. Germline V gives CDR1 SGHDT, CDR2 YYEEEE. Full variable domain (outside the CDR3, taken from reference TRBV5-6 and TRBJ1-2): DAGVTQSPTHLIKTRGQQVTLRCSPKSGHDTVSWYQQALGQGPQFIFQYYEEEERQRGNFPDRFSGHQFPNYSSELNVNALLLGDSALYLCASSLDAGSSIGYTFGSGTRLTVV.